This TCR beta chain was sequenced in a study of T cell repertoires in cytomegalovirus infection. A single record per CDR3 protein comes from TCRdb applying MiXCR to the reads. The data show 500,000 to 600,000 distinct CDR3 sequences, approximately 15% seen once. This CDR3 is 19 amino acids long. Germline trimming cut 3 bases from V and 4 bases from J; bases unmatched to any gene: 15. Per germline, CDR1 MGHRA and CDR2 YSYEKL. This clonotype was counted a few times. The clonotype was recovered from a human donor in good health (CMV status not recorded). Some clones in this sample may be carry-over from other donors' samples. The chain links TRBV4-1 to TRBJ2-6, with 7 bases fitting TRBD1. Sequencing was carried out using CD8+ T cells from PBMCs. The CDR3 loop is CASSHPGQARVQGANVLTF. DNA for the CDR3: TGCGCCAGCAGCCACCCTGGACAGGCGAGGGTCCAAGGGGCCAACGTCCTGACTTTC.